Shown below are 23 T cell receptor beta chains from a single sample sequenced in a study of T-cell reconstitution after alpha-beta-depleted transplantation in children. Researchers prepared the TCRbeta library using unique molecular identifiers, the study reports. TCRdb re-derived calls from the PCR reads in MiXCR, one entry per CDR3 protein. This table has 77,000 or so distinct CDR3 sequences, 15% to 20% appearing once. This specimen was PBMCs, mostly from graft donor cells, taken 360 days after TCRalphabeta/CD19-depleted stem cell transplant. These receptor sequences come from a male patient aged 2 to 10 who had a stem cell transplant for acute lymphoblastic leukemia, so the T cells may come from the graft donor.

The sample holds a few counts of this clonotype. V usage is TRBV27 and J usage is TRBJ2-7; D gene unclear. This CDR3 spans 13 amino acids. Germline CDR1 MNHEY, CDR2 SMNVEV (reference sequence). The V end was cut by 1 base, the J end by 7 bases, with 11 bases between. This CDR3 is CASSLYGSWEQYF. Here the CDR3 DNA reads TGTGCCAGCAGTTTATACGGAAGTTGGGAGCAGTACTTC.

The genes are TRBV13 and TRBJ2-1, with D possibly matching TRBD2 (6 bases). There are 17 residues in the CDR3. Trimming cost V 4 bases and J 3 bases, with 19 bases left between them. Germline CDR1 PRHDT, CDR2 FYEKMQ (reference sequence). CDR3 residues: CASSSWRGSEVYNEQFF. CDR3 coding DNA: TGTGCCAGCAGCTCCTGGCGGGGAAGCGAAGTCTACAATGAGCAGTTCTTC.

This clonotype appeared many times. The chain uses TRBV10-3 and TRBJ2-3; TRBD2 matches 10 bases. CDR1 is ENHRY and CDR2 is SYGVKD in the germline V gene. The length of the CDR3 is 14 residues. V gave up 7 bases and J gave up 5 bases; unmatched junction bases: 6. The CDR3 region has the DNA TGTGCCATCAAGCGGGAGGGCCGGGTAGATACGCAGTATTTT. This codes for CAIKREGRVDTQYF.

This chain joins TRBV5-1 and TRBJ2-7; D might be TRBD1 (5 bases). Trimming stripped 4 bases from V and 1 base from J, with 12 bases between. CDR1 and CDR2 (germline): SGHRS, YFSETQ. CDR3 length: 14 residues. CDR3 nucleotides: TGCGCCAGCAGCCACACAGGTTCTTCCTACGAGCAGTACTTC. Its protein product is CASSHTGSSYEQYF.

This clonotype is labeled hyperexpanded. The chain uses TRBV10-2 and TRBJ2-1; D not certain. Between the trimmed V and J ends, which lost 1 base and 8 bases, there was a span of 6 bases. The CDR3 is 12 amino acids. Germline CDR1 WSHSY, CDR2 SAAADI. The CDR3 loop is CASSEYGDEQFF. The CDR3 DNA is TGCGCCAGCAGTGAGTACGGAGATGAGCAGTTCTTC.

J is TRBJ2-7 and V is TRBV5-1; 7 positions match TRBD2. CDR3 size: 15 residues. The germline gives CDR1 SGHRS, CDR2 YFSETQ. Trimming took 0 bases from V and 1 from J; bases not matched to a gene: 4. The CDR3 DNA reads as TGCGCCAGCAGCTTGGGTCCTAGCGGTTCCTACGAGCAGTACTTC. This encodes CASSLGPSGSYEQYF.

The V and J genes are TRBV7-9 and TRBJ2-7, with 7 positions matching TRBD2. The germline V gene has CDR1 SEHNR and CDR2 FQNEAQ (reference sequence). V trimming: 8 bases; J trimming: 3 bases; junction bases outside the gene matches: 16. The CDR3 contains 16 residues. The CDR3 sequence is CASALRGGRIGYEQYF. CDR3 nucleotide sequence: TGTGCCAGCGCTTTGAGGGGAGGGAGAATCGGCTACGAGCAGTACTTC.

V usage is TRBV6-5 and J usage is TRBJ2-7, with D unresolved. The germline V and J ends were trimmed by 2 bases and 0 bases, with 8 bases remaining between them. The CDR3 has 14 amino acids. Germline CDR1 and CDR2: MNHEY and SVGAGI. The CDR3 DNA reads as TGTGCCAGCAGTTACAGGGCAGTCTCCTACGAGCAGTACTTC. Translation gives CASSYRAVSYEQYF.

The chain employs TRBV7-2 and TRBJ2-7; 10 bases are a match to TRBD2. Looked up from germline, CDR1 is SGHTA and CDR2 is FQGNSA. J gave up 0 bases and V 6 bases, and 5 bases lay outside the gene matches. The CDR3 spans 15 residues. The CDR3: CASRQRLAGSYEQYF. The CDR3 region has the DNA TGTGCCAGCAGGCAAAGACTAGCGGGCTCCTACGAGCAGTACTTC.

The chain joins TRBV5-6 to TRBJ2-2; perhaps TRBD1 as D (6 bases). The V end lost 4 bases, the J end lost 3 bases, and 10 bases lay between the germline ends. The CDR3 loop spans 14 amino acids. Looked up from germline, CDR1 is SGHDT and CDR2 is YYEEEE. CDR3 in DNA: TGTGCCAGCAGCCCGACAGGATACACCGGGGAGCTGTTTTTT. The encoded protein is CASSPTGYTGELFF.

There are many counts of this clonotype. The chain joins TRBV28 to TRBJ2-1, with D possibly matching TRBD2 (5 bases). The CDR3 is made up of 15 amino acids. The V gene's germline CDR1 is MDHEN and CDR2 SYDVKM. Trimming cost V 2 bases and J 2 bases, with 10 bases left between them. This CDR3 is CASSLETKTYNEQFF. The CDR3 region has the DNA TGTGCCAGCAGTTTAGAGACTAAGACCTACAATGAGCAGTTCTTC.

The chain links TRBV11-2 to TRBJ2-3; 9 nucleotides align to TRBD2. The CDR3 extends over 15 amino acids. Trimming cost V 1 base and J 2 bases; bases outside gene matches: 1. Germline-derived CDR1 and CDR2 are SGHAT and FQNNGV. The CDR3 DNA reads TGTGCCAGCAGCTTAGGCGGGAGGGCCACAGATACGCAGTATTTT. Translating gives CASSLGGRATDTQYF.

The rearrangement links TRBV20-1 to TRBJ2-5, with 9 positions matching TRBD2. The CDR3 extends over 15 amino acids. CDR1 is DFQATT, CDR2 SNEGSKA, per germline (reference sequence). Unmatched junction bases numbered 10, after V lost 1 base and J lost 7 bases. The CDR3 here is CSARGRRAGGPTQYF. CDR3 nucleotide sequence: TGCAGTGCTAGAGGTAGAAGGGCGGGAGGGCCGACCCAGTACTTC.

CDR3 protein: CASSQTQGTFLYEQYF. The CDR3 DNA follows: TGCGCCAGCAGCCAGACCCAGGGAACTTTTCTCTACGAGCAGTACTTC. This chain joins TRBV4-1 and TRBJ2-7; maybe TRBD1 (5 bases). Deletions cut 3 bases from V and 3 bases from J, with 18 bases between. Germline V gene sequence: CDR1 MGHRA, CDR2 YSYEKL. The CDR3 has 16 residues.

This clonotype has only a few counts. This chain uses TRBV10-3 with TRBJ1-2; D is undetermined. CDR1 ENHRY and CDR2 SYGVKD come from the germline V gene. With 10 bases removed from V and 2 bases from J, the gap between germline ends came to 5 bases. The CDR3 consists of 10 residues. CDR3 protein: CATLNYGYTF. The CDR3 bases are TGTGCCACCTTGAACTATGGCTACACCTTC.

The chain joins TRBV7-6 to TRBJ2-5; the D is unclear. Germline values: CDR1 SGHVS, CDR2 FNYEAQ. The CDR3 runs 14 residues. Trimming removed 7 bases at V and 7 bases at J, with 19 bases between. The CDR3 sequence is CASIFEVGWGTQYF. The CDR3, as DNA: TGTGCCAGCATATTCGAGGTGGGATGGGGGACCCAGTACTTC.

The sample holds a few counts of this clonotype. V is TRBV5-1 and J is TRBJ2-7, with 8 bases that match TRBD1. Germline CDR1 and CDR2: SGHRS and YFSETQ. The CDR3 has 12 amino acids. The J segment lost 9 bases and the V segment lost 0 bases, leaving 2 bases of the junction unmatched. DNA of the CDR3: TGCGCCAGCAGCTTGGAACAGGGGGTGCAGTACTTC. It yields the protein CASSLEQGVQYF.

This chain joins TRBV12-3 or TRBV12-4 and TRBJ1-1, with D maybe TRBD1 (6 bases). The V and J ends lost 4 bases and 0 bases respectively, with 9 bases between them. There are 14 residues in the CDR3. CDR3 sequence (DNA): TGTGCCAGCAGTTGGGGACAAATGAACACTGAAGCTTTCTTT. This gives the protein CASSWGQMNTEAFF.

This clonotype appeared a few times. V and J are TRBV20-1 and TRBJ2-1; D may be TRBD2 (5 bases). CDR1 DFQATT and CDR2 SNEGSKA come from the germline V gene (reference sequence). Trimming removed 0 bases at V and 3 bases at J, with 12 bases between. The CDR3 extends over 15 amino acids. The CDR3 coding sequence is TGCAGTGCTAGAGATTGGGGAGTCCTCTACAATGAGCAGTTCTTC. Its translation is CSARDWGVLYNEQFF.

This clonotype has only a few counts. The chain has TRBV6-5 and TRBJ2-1, with a possible D match to TRBD2 (6 bases). Trimming stripped 4 bases from V and 4 bases from J, with 11 bases between. Germline CDR1 is MNHEY and CDR2 is SVGAGI. The CDR3 consists of 14 residues. CDR3 in amino acids: CASSWGLEYNEQFF. The CDR3 nucleotides are TGTGCCAGCAGTTGGGGACTTGAATACAATGAGCAGTTCTTC.

This clonotype was recorded a few times. The V gene is TRBV5-4, the J gene TRBJ2-5; the match to TRBD1 covers 11 bases. The germline CDR1 and CDR2 sequences are SGHNT and YYREEE (reference sequence). CDR3 length: 14 residues. The J segment lost 5 bases and the V segment lost 4 bases, leaving 4 bases of the junction unmatched. The CDR3 coding sequence is TGTGCCAGCAGCGCGGACAGGGGGCGGGAGACCCAGTACTTC. It encodes CASSADRGRETQYF.

This clonotype was seen a handful of times. The J gene is TRBJ2-7, the V gene TRBV6-5; the match to TRBD2 covers 7 bases. Losses at the gene ends were 0 bases for V and 1 base for J; bases not matched to a gene: 0. This CDR3 contains 14 residues. Germline V CDR1 and CDR2: MNHEY, SVGAGI. CDR3 protein: CASSYSGGSYEQYF. As DNA, the CDR3 is TGTGCCAGCAGTTACTCGGGGGGGTCCTACGAGCAGTACTTC.

This clonotype has only a few counts. The chain combines TRBV5-1 with TRBJ2-5, with 7 nucleotides matching TRBD1. Germline assignment: CDR1 SGHRS and CDR2 YFSETQ. The junction had 0 bases not matched to a gene; V was cut back by 3 bases and J by 4 bases. The CDR3 extends over 12 amino acids. The CDR3 loop reads CASSWDRETQYF. CDR3 in DNA: TGCGCCAGCAGCTGGGACAGAGAGACCCAGTACTTC. Using reference TRBV5-1 and TRBJ2-5 for the parts outside the CDR3, the full variable domain is KAGVTQTPRYLIKTRGQQVTLSCSPISGHRSVSWYQQTPGQGLQFLFEYFSETQRNKGNFPGRFSGRQFSNSRSEMNVSTLELGDSALYLCASSWDRETQYFGPGTRLLVL.